The 27 T cell receptor beta chains reported below all come from one sample, sequenced in a study of cytomegalovirus exposure and HLA in healthy donors. PCR employed 60 Vbeta and 13 Jbeta primers. Here immunoSEQ multiplex PCR was the method, and the copy in TCRdb shows in-frame clones only, minus some. The data show fewer than 150,000 clones, with 82% seen just once and nearly 2.5% held by the top ten. Specimen: PBMCs. Receptor source: a woman aged 18-29 years in good health and CMV-seronegative.

The chain employs TRBV27 and TRBJ2-2, with TRBD1 matching over 9 bases. J lost 3 bases, V lost 2 bases, and 13 bases had no gene match. CDR3 length: 19 residues. Germline-derived CDR1 and CDR2 are MNHEY and SMNVEV (reference sequence). CDR3 nucleotides: TGTGCCAGCAGTTTACCAACGGGACAGGGAGGAATGGACACCGGGGAGCTGTTTTTT. Translating gives CASSLPTGQGGMDTGELFF.

The chain links TRBV19 to TRBJ1-2; 7 bases match TRBD1. Germline V CDR1 and CDR2: LNHDA, SQIVND (reference sequence). The trim removed 7 bases at V and 3 bases at J, leaving 8 bases unmatched. The CDR3 consists of 14 residues. CDR3 nucleotide sequence: TGTGCCAGTAAGACAGGGATTGGGTACTATGGCTACACCTTC. Translation: CASKTGIGYYGYTF.

This clone was counted a single time. The rearrangement joins TRBV27 to TRBJ1-2; no firm D call. Trimming took off 7 bases at V and 7 bases at J, with 19 bases between the two ends. The CDR3 has 14 residues. Germline CDR1 is MNHEY and CDR2 is SMNVEV (reference sequence). The chain's CDR3 is CASKISPGRGGYTF. CDR3 nucleotides: TGTGCCAGCAAGATATCCCCCGGGAGAGGTGGCTACACCTTC.

The chain recombines TRBV4-2 with TRBJ2-5, with 8 bases aligning to TRBD1. Germline-derived CDR1 and CDR2 are LGHNA and YNFKEQ. After removal of 0 bases from V and 5 bases from J, the junction contained 11 bases not matched to a gene. CDR3 length equals 17 residues. This CDR3 reads CASSQDPGTGIGETQYF. In DNA form, the CDR3 reads TGTGCCAGCAGCCAAGACCCCGGGACAGGTATCGGGGAGACCCAGTACTTC.

The chain recombines TRBV6-5 with TRBJ2-2; 8 nucleotides agree with TRBD1. Germline values: CDR1 MNHEY, CDR2 SVGAGI. This CDR3 region has 12 residues. J was trimmed by 12 bases and V by 8 bases; bases with no gene match: 8. The CDR3 DNA follows: TGTGCCAGCGGGTTCAGGGGGCGTAAGCTGTTTTTT. Its protein product is CASGFRGRKLFF.

V is TRBV28 and J is TRBJ1-2, with D unresolved. This CDR3 comprises 15 residues. Germline CDR1 is MDHEN and CDR2 is SYDVKM. Trimming removed 6 bases from V and 0 bases from J, with 14 bases in between. DNA for the CDR3: TGTGCCAGCAGCGGTAGGAGTTCATCTAACTATGGCTACACCTTC. As protein: CASSGRSSSNYGYTF.

V is TRBV6-4 and J is TRBJ2-3; D not certain. From germline, CDR1 is MRHNA and CDR2 SNTAGT. The CDR3 spans 14 residues. V was cut by 0 bases and J by 4 bases, with 8 bases left in between. CDR3: CASSDSSVSDTQYF. CDR3 DNA: TGTGCCAGCAGTGACTCGAGTGTTTCAGATACGCAGTATTTT.

The chain employs TRBV19 and TRBJ2-1; 8 nucleotides align to TRBD2. The CDR3 runs 14 residues. From germline, CDR1 is LNHDA and CDR2 SQIVND (reference sequence). Unmatched junction bases numbered 2, after V lost 1 base and J lost 6 bases. For the CDR3, the DNA is TGTGCCAGTAGTATAGCGGGGGGGCGCAATGAGCAGTTCTTC. Its translation is CASSIAGGRNEQFF.

This chain connects TRBV11-2 to TRBJ2-7; D call uncertain. The germline CDR1 and CDR2 sequences are SGHAT and FQNNGV. V was clipped by 1 base and J by 4 bases, with 14 bases between them. The CDR3 is 15 amino acids. CDR3 coding DNA: TGTGCCAGCAGCTTAGGTGAGGTATTAGGTTACGAGCAGTACTTC. Encoded protein: CASSLGEVLGYEQYF.

The chain has TRBV7-9 and TRBJ2-7, with TRBD2 as a possible D gene (5 bases). CDR3 size: 11 residues. Germline V CDR1 and CDR2: SEHNR, FQNEAQ (reference sequence). Trimming stripped 10 bases from V and 7 bases from J, with 14 bases between. The CDR3 sequence: CATDESGEQYF. As DNA, the CDR3 is TGTGCCACCGACGAGTCGGGGGAGCAGTACTTC.

V is TRBV19 and J is TRBJ2-1, with 7 bases identical to TRBD2. The CDR3 covers 16 residues. Germline CDR1 and CDR2: LNHDA and SQIVND (reference sequence). With 7 bases clipped from V and 6 bases from J, the junction kept 15 bases outside the gene matches. The CDR3 region is CASNAVGRTGGNEQFF. As DNA, the CDR3 is TGTGCCAGTAACGCAGTAGGAAGGACGGGGGGCAATGAGCAGTTCTTC.

This clone was detected only once. V usage is TRBV14 and J usage is TRBJ1-6, with 7 nucleotides matching TRBD1. Trimming took 4 bases from V and 10 from J; bases not matched to a gene: 13. This CDR3 is 16 amino acids long. Germline lookup yields CDR1 SGHDN and CDR2 FVKESK. CDR3 sequence: CASSPSYRGGRSPLHF. The DNA of the CDR3 is TGTGCCAGCAGCCCCTCATACAGGGGCGGTAGGTCACCCCTCCACTTT.

This clone has just a few counts. DNA for the CDR3: TGTGCCAGCGTCTTCGGGCTAGCGGGATCGGATACGCAGTATTTT. It specifies CASVFGLAGSDTQYF. V and J are TRBV2 and TRBJ2-3; the match to TRBD2 covers 9 bases. Germline V gene lookup returns CDR1 SNHLY and CDR2 FYNNEI. This CDR3 has 15 residues. V lost 8 bases and J lost 6; bases outside the gene matches: 12. The whole variable domain, remainder taken from reference TRBV2 and TRBJ2-3, is EPEVTQTPSHQVTQMGQEVILRCVPISNHLYFYWYRQILGQKVEFLVSFYNNEISEKSEIFDDQFSVERPDGSNFTLKIRSTKLEDSAMYFCASVFGLAGSDTQYFGPGTRLTVL.

The chain combines TRBV7-2 with TRBJ1-1, with TRBD1 matching 10 bases. V lost 5 bases and J lost 4; bases outside the gene matches: 4. The V gene's germline CDR1 is SGHTA and CDR2 FQGNSA. The CDR3 is 14 amino acids. The CDR3 loop is CASSRTGGTTEAFF. The CDR3 DNA follows: TGTGCCAGCAGCCGGACAGGGGGGACCACTGAAGCTTTCTTT.

CDR3 protein: CASSPRQGLNTEAFF. The CDR3 DNA is TGTGCCAGCAGCCCTCGACAGGGCCTGAACACTGAAGCTTTCTTT. The chain links TRBV5-6 to TRBJ1-1, with 7 bases lining up with TRBD1. Trimming removed 4 bases from V and 0 bases from J; junction bases left unmatched: 6. The CDR3 loop spans 15 amino acids. In germline, CDR1 is SGHDT, CDR2 YYEEEE.

This sequence joins TRBV5-4 and TRBJ1-3; 8 bases agree with TRBD1. The trim removed 2 bases at V and 4 bases at J, leaving 8 bases unmatched. From germline, CDR1 is SGHNT and CDR2 YYREEE (reference sequence). The CDR3 consists of 16 residues. This CDR3 reads CASSLPGQGGGNTIYF. The DNA of the CDR3 is TGTGCCAGCAGCTTACCTGGACAGGGCGGGGGAAACACCATATATTTT.

This chain connects TRBV2 to TRBJ2-7, with 14 positions matching TRBD2. V gave up 5 bases and J gave up 3 bases; unmatched junction bases: 12. The CDR3 length is 18 residues. Germline values: CDR1 SNHLY, CDR2 FYNNEI. The CDR3 region is CASSISSTSGGVNYEQYF. The CDR3 DNA is TGTGCCAGCAGTATATCCTCGACTAGCGGGGGGGTGAACTACGAGCAGTACTTC.

The V and J genes are TRBV4-1 and TRBJ1-5; 8 nucleotides align to TRBD1. Trimming cost V 1 base and J 6 bases; bases outside gene matches: 14. There are 18 residues in the CDR3. Looked up from germline, CDR1 is MGHRA and CDR2 is YSYEKL. The CDR3 reads CASSQVILDREVSQPQHF. The CDR3 bases are TGCGCCAGCAGCCAAGTGATCTTGGACAGGGAAGTCAGTCAGCCCCAGCATTTT.

The gene calls are TRBV29-1 and TRBJ2-1; 9 bases match TRBD1. Germline-derived CDR1 and CDR2 are SQVTM and ANQGSEA. V lost 6 bases and J lost 6; bases outside the gene matches: 9. The CDR3 is made up of 14 amino acids. The CDR3 nucleotides read TGCAGCGTAAGCCGGGACAGGGCTGTCAATGAGCAGTTCTTC. As protein: CSVSRDRAVNEQFF.

The gene calls are TRBV14 and TRBJ2-7; D ambiguous. The V gene lost 0 bases and the J gene lost 5 bases, with 20 bases spanning the gap. CDR3 size: 17 residues. Germline lookup yields CDR1 SGHDN and CDR2 FVKESK. The CDR3 DNA reads as TGTGCCAGCAGCCAAGACGGGTGGTACGAACCAAAGCACGAGCAGTACTTC. It translates to CASSQDGWYEPKHEQYF.

The V and J genes are TRBV5-1 and TRBJ1-1; 7 positions match TRBD1. This CDR3 spans 15 amino acids. Trimming cost V 4 bases and J 4 bases; bases outside gene matches: 10. Germline CDR1 is SGHRS and CDR2 is YFSETQ. CDR3 coding DNA: TGCGCCAGCAGCATACAGCCCAGGGGGGCCACTGAAGCTTTCTTT. Its protein is CASSIQPRGATEAFF.

The CDR3 sequence is CASSQDAAGIDVVRYV. For the CDR3, the DNA is TGCGCCAGCAGCCAAGACGCGGCGGGGATCGATGTGGTCAGGTACGTC. V usage is TRBV4-3 and J usage is TRBJ2-7, with a tentative D call TRBD2 (6 bases). Trimming removed 0 bases at V and 12 bases at J, with 24 bases between. CDR1 LGHNA and CDR2 YSLEER come from the germline V gene. The CDR3 is 16 residues long.

The V call is TRBV18, the J call TRBJ2-2; 9 bases are a match to TRBD1. The CDR3 length is 16 residues. CDR1 is KGHSH and CDR2 is LQKENI in the germline V gene. Trimming removed 1 base from V and 1 base from J; junction bases left unmatched: 1. The CDR3 spells CASSPLGQGNTGELFF. The CDR3 nucleotides are TGTGCCAGCTCACCACTGGGACAGGGGAACACCGGGGAGCTGTTTTTT.

V is TRBV19 and J is TRBJ2-2; 8 bases are shared with TRBD1. Germline V gene lookup returns CDR1 LNHDA and CDR2 SQIVND (reference sequence). This CDR3 is built from 15 residues. With 4 bases clipped from V and 5 bases from J, the junction kept 6 bases outside the gene matches. Here the CDR3 reads CASSTDRVGTGELFF. CDR3 in DNA: TGTGCCAGTAGTACGGACAGGGTCGGGACCGGGGAGCTGTTTTTT.

The gene calls are TRBV2 and TRBJ2-6; 8 bases line up with TRBD1. CDR1 is SNHLY, CDR2 FYNNEI, per germline. With 2 bases clipped from V and 4 bases from J, the junction kept 1 base outside the gene matches. This CDR3 contains 15 residues. The CDR3 loop is CASSEQGAGANVLTF. The CDR3 region has the DNA TGTGCCAGCAGTGAACAGGGGGCCGGGGCCAACGTCCTGACTTTC.

V gene TRBV28 combines with J gene TRBJ2-1; 14 nucleotides agree with TRBD2. V lost 7 bases, J lost 10 bases, and 9 bases stayed unmatched. The CDR3 is 15 residues long. Germline V gene lookup returns CDR1 MDHEN and CDR2 SYDVKM. CDR3 DNA sequence: TGTGCCAGCACAGGAGGACTAGCGGGAGGAAGAGAGCAGTTCTTC. This sequence encodes CASTGGLAGGREQFF.

This chain uses TRBV19 with TRBJ2-1; TRBD2 might be the D (6 bases). The germline gives CDR1 LNHDA, CDR2 SQIVND (reference sequence). This CDR3 spans 16 amino acids. Trimming removed 5 bases from V and 5 bases from J, with 19 bases in between. The CDR3 reads CASSAPGLTIHNEQFF. CDR3 nucleotides: TGTGCCAGTAGTGCCCCGGGACTTACAATTCACAATGAGCAGTTCTTC.